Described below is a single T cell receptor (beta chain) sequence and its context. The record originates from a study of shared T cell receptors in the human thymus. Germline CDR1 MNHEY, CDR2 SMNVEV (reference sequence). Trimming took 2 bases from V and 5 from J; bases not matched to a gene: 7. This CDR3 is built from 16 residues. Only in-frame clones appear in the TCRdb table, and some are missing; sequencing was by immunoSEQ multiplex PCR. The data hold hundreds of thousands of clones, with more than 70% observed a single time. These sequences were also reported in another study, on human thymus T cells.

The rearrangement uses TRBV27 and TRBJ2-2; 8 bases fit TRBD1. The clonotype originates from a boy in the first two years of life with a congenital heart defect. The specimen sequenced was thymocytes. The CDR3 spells CASSLGRGRRTGELFF. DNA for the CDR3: TGTGCCAGCAGTTTAGGCAGGGGGCGAAGGACCGGGGAGCTGTTTTTT.